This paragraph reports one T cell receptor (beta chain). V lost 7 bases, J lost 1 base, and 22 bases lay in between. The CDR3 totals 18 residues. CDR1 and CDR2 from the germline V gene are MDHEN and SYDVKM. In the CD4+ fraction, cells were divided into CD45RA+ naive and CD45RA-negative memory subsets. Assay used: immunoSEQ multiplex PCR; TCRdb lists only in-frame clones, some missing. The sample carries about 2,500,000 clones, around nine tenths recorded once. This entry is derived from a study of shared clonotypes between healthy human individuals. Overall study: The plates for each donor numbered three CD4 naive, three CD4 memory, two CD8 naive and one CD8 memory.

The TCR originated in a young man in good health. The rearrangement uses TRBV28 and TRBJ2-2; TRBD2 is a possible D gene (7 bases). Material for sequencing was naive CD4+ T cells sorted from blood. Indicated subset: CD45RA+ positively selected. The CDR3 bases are TGTGCCAGCATCGGCGGGGGCCTTAAAGTCCAGAACACCGGGGAGCTGTTTTTT. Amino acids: CASIGGGLKVQNTGELFF. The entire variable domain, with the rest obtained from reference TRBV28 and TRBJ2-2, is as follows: DVKVTQSSRYLVKRTGEKVFLECVQDMDHENMFWYRQDPGLGLRLIYFSYDVKMKEKGDIPEGYSVSREKKERFSLILESASTNQTSMYLCASIGGGLKVQNTGELFFGEGSRLTVL.